The 5 T cell receptor beta chains below were found in one sample sequenced in a study of shared clonotypes between healthy human individuals. Terminally differentiated effector memory CD45RA+ cells were left out of the naive CD8 fraction, which was CD45RO-negative and positively selected for CCR7. Sequenced by immunoSEQ multiplex PCR; TCRdb stores in-frame clones only, minus some. The data show approximately 590,000 clones, with about 95% seen just once and 0.1% to 0.11% held by the top ten. The sequencing input was naive CD8+ T cells sorted from blood. The receptor set was obtained from a woman in her 30s in good health.

The chain carries TRBV4-1 and TRBJ2-7; no reliable D call. Germline assignment: CDR1 MGHRA and CDR2 YSYEKL. V shed 1 base and J shed 4 bases, with 11 bases lying between them. This CDR3 is built from 14 residues. As DNA, the CDR3 is TGCGCCAGCAGCCAAGTTGACGAAGCTTACGAGCAGTACTTC. Protein sequence: CASSQVDEAYEQYF.

The genes are TRBV11-2 and TRBJ1-1; D ambiguous. Trimming left V 2 bases short and J 2 bases short, with 6 bases between. CDR3 length: 13 residues. Looked up from germline, CDR1 is SGHAT and CDR2 is FQNNGV. The CDR3 sequence: CASSLRRNTEAFF. The CDR3 bases are TGTGCCAGCAGCTTAAGGCGTAACACTGAAGCTTTCTTT.

The chain joins TRBV29-1 to TRBJ1-2; TRBD1 might be the D (5 bases). Germline-derived CDR1 and CDR2 are SQVTM and ANQGSEA. This CDR3 is 13 amino acids long. Trimming took 1 base from V and 4 from J, leaving 10 bases between them. Here the CDR3 reads CSVEGRGGYGYTF. Written as DNA, the CDR3 is TGCAGCGTTGAAGGGCGGGGGGGCTATGGCTACACCTTC.

CDR3 in amino acids: CASSLGQADYEQYF. The CDR3 bases are TGTGCCAGCAGCTTGGGACAGGCCGACTACGAGCAGTACTTC. V is TRBV5-6 and J is TRBJ2-7, with D possibly TRBD1 on 6 matching bases. This CDR3 is 14 amino acids long. Looked up from germline, CDR1 is SGHDT and CDR2 is YYEEEE. Trimming cost V 0 bases and J 3 bases, with 10 bases left between them.

This chain joins TRBV28 and TRBJ1-1; 10 nucleotides align to TRBD1. Germline CDR1 MDHEN, CDR2 SYDVKM. The CDR3 is made up of 17 amino acids. V lost 6 bases to trimming and J lost 0 bases; unmatched junction nucleotides: 10. The CDR3 DNA reads as TGTGCCAGCAGCCCGCTGGACAGGGGGGCAATGAACACTGAAGCTTTCTTT. Translated: CASSPLDRGAMNTEAFF.